This T cell receptor (beta chain) comes out of a study of human T cells and chemical hapten exposure. This clonotype came up many times. This CDR3 region has 15 residues. Germline V CDR1 and CDR2: LGHDT, YNNKEL (reference sequence). V shed 3 bases, J shed 5 bases, and the junction held 5 bases outside the gene matches. TCRdb itself ran the RACE reads through MiXCR, one entry per CDR3 protein. The table lists 25,000 to 35,000 distinct CDR3 sequences, about 5% of them singletons. Regarding time point: patch test 3, about 24 weeks after DPC sensitization. Treatment described: therapeutic diphenylcyclopropenone sensitization with weekly scalp DPC.

The chain employs TRBV3-1 and TRBJ2-5; the match to TRBD2 covers 11 bases. The starting material was whole blood, obtained in connection with sensitization to the hapten diphenylcyclopropenone (DPC). The source of this sequence is a man aged 25 to 45 with alopecia areata. Some clones in this sample may be carry-over from other donors' samples. CDR3 in amino acids: CASSHLTSGVETQYF. The CDR3 bases are TGTGCCAGCAGCCACCTGACTAGCGGGGTGGAGACCCAGTACTTC.